These 20 T cell receptor beta chains share one sample of origin, sequenced in a study of blood T cell repertoires in COVID-19. Assay used: immunoSEQ multiplex PCR; TCRdb lists only in-frame clones, some missing. The data contain around 69,000 clones, 80% to 90% of them singletons. The sequenced sample consisted of peripheral blood. The receptors originated from a woman in her 70s with acute or convalescent COVID-19.

The J gene is TRBJ1-2, the V gene TRBV3-1 (or the pseudogene TRBV3-2), with D perhaps matching TRBD1 (5 bases). CDR3 size: 12 residues. V dropped 5 bases and J dropped 5 bases, with 9 bases sitting between them. The germline CDR1 and CDR2 sequences are LGHDT and YNNKEL (reference sequence). CDR3 nucleotides: TGTGCCAGCAGCAGGCGGACATATGGCTACACCTTC. It specifies CASSRRTYGYTF.

The chain uses TRBV6-1 and TRBJ1-5, with D possibly being TRBD1 (6 bases). The CDR3 consists of 17 residues. Per germline, CDR1 MNHNS and CDR2 SASEGT. V was shortened by 2 bases and J by 0 bases, with 14 bases between the two germline ends. The CDR3 protein is CASSESVHRDSNQPQHF. Written as DNA, the CDR3 is TGTGCCAGCAGTGAATCGGTTCACAGGGATAGCAATCAGCCCCAGCATTTT.

This clone was counted only a few times. The genes are TRBV4-1 and TRBJ2-7; 8 positions agree with TRBD2. Germline trimming cut 4 bases from V and 4 bases from J; bases unmatched to any gene: 9. This CDR3 is 15 amino acids long. CDR1 and CDR2 from the germline V gene are MGHRA and YSYEKL. CDR3 nucleotides: TGCGCCAGCAGCCGGAGCGGGAGCGAGCCGTACGAGCAGTACTTC. Protein: CASSRSGSEPYEQYF.

The chain uses TRBV11-3 and TRBJ2-1; 8 bases map to TRBD2. V was clipped by 3 bases and J by 3 bases; unmatched bases: 4. CDR1 is SGHNT, CDR2 YENEEA, per germline. The CDR3 sequence is 15 residues long. The CDR3 loop reads CASSLLGTSYNEQFF. Here the CDR3 DNA reads TGTGCCAGCAGCTTGCTCGGGACTAGCTACAATGAGCAGTTCTTC. The complete variable domain, with remaining parts taken from reference TRBV11-3 and TRBJ2-1, reads EAGVVQSPRYKIIEKKQPVAFWCNPISGHNTLYWYLQNLGQGPELLIRYENEEAVDDSQLPKDRFSAERLKGVDSTLKIQPAELGDSAVYLCASSLLGTSYNEQFFGPGTRLTVL.

This chain connects TRBV6-5 to TRBJ2-1; the match to TRBD1 covers 7 bases. This CDR3 comprises 13 residues. J lost 4 bases, V lost 5 bases, and 2 bases had no gene match. Germline CDR1 reads MNHEY; CDR2 reads SVGAGI. In DNA form, the CDR3 reads TGTGCCAGCAGTACACAGGGGTACAATGAGCAGTTCTTC. It is translated as CASSTQGYNEQFF.

The V and J genes are TRBV28 and TRBJ2-3, with TRBD2 identical over 7 bases. Looked up from germline, CDR1 is MDHEN and CDR2 is SYDVKM. The CDR3 length is 12 residues. V trimming: 8 bases; J trimming: 11 bases; junction bases outside the gene matches: 10. CDR3 region: CASPNPAGWQYF. In DNA, the CDR3 is TGTGCCAGCCCTAATCCAGCGGGATGGCAGTATTTT. Based on the CDR3 plus reference TRBV28 and TRBJ2-3, the full variable domain is DVKVTQSSRYLVKRTGEKVFLECVQDMDHENMFWYRQDPGLGLRLIYFSYDVKMKEKGDIPEGYSVSREKKERFSLILESASTNQTSMYLCASPNPAGWQYFGPGTRLTVL.

V is TRBV11-3 and J is TRBJ1-1; TRBD1 is a possible D gene (5 bases). Trimming pared 4 bases from V and 6 bases from J, leaving 12 bases between. The CDR3 loop spans 13 amino acids. Germline V CDR1 and CDR2: SGHNT, YENEEA. The CDR3 sequence: CASSYQQGPEAFF. For the CDR3, the DNA is TGTGCCAGCAGCTATCAGCAGGGTCCTGAAGCTTTCTTT.

This clone was picked up one time. The J gene is TRBJ1-1, the V gene TRBV6-4; tentatively, D is TRBD1 (5 bases). Germline CDR1 reads MRHNA; CDR2 reads SNTAGT. This CDR3 has 16 amino acids. V was clipped by 6 bases and J by 3 bases, with 20 bases between them. The CDR3 is CASRGRRGRGDTEAFF. For the CDR3, the DNA is TGTGCCAGCAGGGGCCGGAGGGGCCGCGGGGACACTGAAGCTTTCTTT.

The chain recombines TRBV5-6 with TRBJ2-7; 10 nucleotides match TRBD1. V lost 5 bases and J lost 7; bases outside the gene matches: 12. Germline V lookup: CDR1 SGHDT, CDR2 YYEEEE. The CDR3 sequence is 15 residues long. The CDR3 loop reads CASRYDRGLSKEQYF. In DNA form, the CDR3 reads TGTGCCAGCAGATACGACAGGGGGCTATCTAAAGAGCAGTACTTC.

This clone was found a few times. The rearrangement joins TRBV5-1 to TRBJ2-3; tentative D call: TRBD2 (6 bases). This CDR3 is built from 17 residues. In germline, CDR1 is SGHRS, CDR2 YFSETQ. V lost 0 bases, J lost 1 base, and 15 bases lay in between. CDR3 sequence reads: CASSLASMASGTDTQYF. The CDR3 DNA reads TGCGCCAGCAGCTTGGCCTCTATGGCTAGCGGCACAGATACGCAGTATTTT.

This clone turned up a few times. The rearrangement links TRBV27 to TRBJ1-5, with unresolved D. From germline, CDR1 is MNHEY and CDR2 SMNVEV (reference sequence). The CDR3 runs 15 residues. V was clipped by 5 bases and J by 1 base, with 12 bases between them. The CDR3 DNA reads TGTGCCAGCAGTAATTTTCCGAGAAGCAATCAGCCCCAGCATTTT. Translating it yields CASSNFPRSNQPQHF.

Here the CDR3 reads CASSLIPSGRGSSYEQYF. CDR3 in DNA: TGTGCCAGCAGCTTAATCCCTAGCGGGAGGGGTAGCTCCTACGAGCAGTACTTC. This chain links TRBV7-8 with TRBJ2-7; TRBD2 matches 12 bases. Germline V gene data show CDR1 as SGHVS and CDR2 as FQNEAQ. CDR3 size: 18 residues. J lost 0 bases, V lost 2 bases, and 8 bases had no gene match.

This sequence joins TRBV28 and TRBJ2-3; 12 positions match TRBD2. The J segment lost 2 bases and the V segment lost 3 bases, leaving 6 bases of the junction unmatched. CDR3 length: 17 residues. Germline V lookup: CDR1 MDHEN, CDR2 SYDVKM. The CDR3 DNA reads as TGTGCCAGCAGTTTGCCCGGACTAGCGGGGCTCACAGATACGCAGTATTTT. Translating it yields CASSLPGLAGLTDTQYF.

This clone was found a few times. The gene calls are TRBV5-5 and TRBJ2-6, with D hard to call. V was cut by 2 bases and J by 4 bases, with 10 bases left in between. In germline, CDR1 is SGHKS, CDR2 YYEKEE (reference sequence). The CDR3 is 15 amino acids. The CDR3 DNA follows: TGTGCCAGCAGCTTCCGAGAATCCGGGGCCAACGTCCTGACTTTC. It yields the protein CASSFRESGANVLTF.

This clone was recorded a few times. The chain couples TRBV5-1 to TRBJ1-1, with D possibly TRBD1 on 6 matching bases. Per the germline V gene, CDR1 is SGHRS and CDR2 is YFSETQ. V was shortened by 3 bases and J by 0 bases, with 12 bases between the two germline ends. The CDR3 runs 15 residues. In DNA, the CDR3 is TGCGCCAGCAGCTCAACAGACAGGATGAACACTGAAGCTTTCTTT. Translating it yields CASSSTDRMNTEAFF.

The chain couples TRBV5-6 to TRBJ2-1; 11 bases map to TRBD1. The germline gives CDR1 SGHDT, CDR2 YYEEEE. The CDR3 length is 16 residues. The V gene end was trimmed by 4 bases and the J gene end by 8 bases; junction bases not matched to a gene: 11. The CDR3 nucleotides read TGTGCCAGCAGCCTAAGGACAGGGGGCGCTCAAGATGAGCAGTTCTTC. Its protein is CASSLRTGGAQDEQFF.

V and J are TRBV18 and TRBJ1-1; 7 bases align to TRBD1. The V gene end was trimmed by 6 bases and the J gene end by 5 bases; junction bases not matched to a gene: 12. The CDR3 totals 15 residues. CDR1 and CDR2 (germline): KGHSH, LQKENI. The CDR3 DNA is TGTGCCAGCTCCCTCCTCGCAGGGGGGAATACTGAAGCTTTCTTT. Its protein product is CASSLLAGGNTEAFF.

This chain links TRBV4-1 with TRBJ2-4; TRBD1 matches 9 bases. This CDR3 has 15 residues. J lost 8 bases, V lost 4 bases, and 9 bases had no gene match. Germline V lookup: CDR1 MGHRA, CDR2 YSYEKL. In nucleotides, the CDR3 is TGCGCCAGCAGCCTCCGGACAGGGGTGAGGGACATTCAGTACTTC. Its translation is CASSLRTGVRDIQYF.

The chain uses TRBV5-5 and TRBJ1-5, with TRBD1 as a possible D gene (5 bases). The CDR3 length is 15 residues. The germline CDR1 and CDR2 sequences are SGHKS and YYEKEE (reference sequence). Trimming shortened V by 2 bases and J by 2 bases, and 11 bases separated the two germline ends. CDR3 sequence: CASSLYTGGNQPQHF. Here the CDR3 DNA reads TGTGCCAGCAGCTTATATACGGGGGGCAATCAGCCCCAGCATTTT.

The J gene is TRBJ2-5, the V gene TRBV28; tentatively, D is TRBD2 (5 bases). The V and J ends lost 6 bases and 7 bases respectively, with 15 bases between them. The germline V gene has CDR1 MDHEN and CDR2 SYDVKM. The CDR3 extends over 13 amino acids. The CDR3 here is CASRRAPRWTQYF. The CDR3 DNA follows: TGTGCCAGCAGGCGGGCCCCCCGGTGGACCCAGTACTTC.